One and the same sample provided the 12 T cell receptor beta chains below, sequenced in a study of shared clonotypes between healthy human individuals. Some clones are missing from TCRdb's copy, which holds only in-frame ones; the method was immunoSEQ multiplex PCR. The top ten hold around 1.7% of the sample, which has about 2.2 million clones, 80% to 95% seen once. Terminally differentiated effector memory CD45RA+ cells were left out of the naive CD8 fraction, which was CD45RO-negative and positively selected for CCR7. Sequences were obtained from naive CD8+ T cells from PBMCs. The receptor source for this set is a young man in good health. Some clones in this sample may be carry-over from other donors' samples.

As concerns this clone: This same CDR3 is encoded by further DNA sequences in the sample. The chain joins TRBV19 to TRBJ1-5; D is unclear. Germline CDR1 LNHDA, CDR2 SQIVND (reference sequence). V lost 1 base to trimming and J lost 0 bases, with 7 bases between them. This CDR3 spans 15 amino acids. CDR3 residues: CASSIGPGSNQPQHF. The CDR3, as DNA: TGTGCCAGTAGTATAGGACCAGGTAGCAATCAGCCCCAGCATTTT. The whole variable domain, remainder taken from reference TRBV19 and TRBJ1-5, is DGGITQSPKYLFRKEGQNVTLSCEQNLNHDAMYWYRQDPGQGLRLIYYSQIVNDFQKGDIAEGYSVSREKKESFPLTVTSAQKNPTAFYLCASSIGPGSNQPQHFGDGTRLSIL.

The chain uses TRBV4-3 and TRBJ2-3; D may be TRBD2 (5 bases). Germline V gene data show CDR1 as LGHNA and CDR2 as YSLEER. V was pared by 2 bases and J by 4 bases, with 19 bases between. This CDR3 is 17 amino acids long. The CDR3 reads CASSQLSSGYLSDTQYF. As DNA, the CDR3 is TGCGCCAGCAGCCAATTATCGAGCGGTTATCTTTCAGATACGCAGTATTTT.

V is TRBV5-1 and J is TRBJ1-2; the D is unclear. The CDR3 covers 13 residues. V shed 0 bases and J shed 4 bases, with 7 bases lying between them. Germline V gene data show CDR1 as SGHRS and CDR2 as YFSETQ. The CDR3 loop is CASSLGTIYGYTF. Written as DNA, the CDR3 is TGCGCCAGCAGCTTGGGGACCATCTATGGCTACACCTTC.

J is TRBJ1-5 and V is TRBV19; 7 positions match TRBD1. J was trimmed by 5 bases and V by 7 bases; bases with no gene match: 8. In germline, CDR1 is LNHDA, CDR2 SQIVND (reference sequence). The CDR3 is made up of 14 amino acids. The CDR3: CASIQGGVDQPQHF. CDR3 DNA: TGTGCCAGTATTCAGGGGGGGGTGGATCAGCCCCAGCATTTT. Using reference TRBV19 and TRBJ1-5 for the parts outside the CDR3, the full variable domain is DGGITQSPKYLFRKEGQNVTLSCEQNLNHDAMYWYRQDPGQGLRLIYYSQIVNDFQKGDIAEGYSVSREKKESFPLTVTSAQKNPTAFYLCASIQGGVDQPQHFGDGTRLSIL.

Remarks on this clone: Other nucleotide sequences in the sample specify the same CDR3. J is TRBJ2-2 and V is TRBV9, with 8 nucleotides matching TRBD1. The CDR3 is 13 residues long. CDR1 and CDR2 from the germline V gene are SGDLS and YYNGEE. V shed 5 bases, J shed 4 bases, and the junction held 1 base outside the gene matches. The chain's CDR3 is CASRGTGTGELFF. The CDR3 nucleotides are TGTGCCAGCAGAGGGACAGGCACCGGGGAGCTGTTTTTT.

The chain combines TRBV13 with TRBJ1-2; D may be TRBD1 (5 bases). The CDR3 has 17 amino acids. Germline CDR1 reads PRHDT; CDR2 reads FYEKMQ (reference sequence). V was pared by 3 bases and J by 4 bases, with 21 bases between. The DNA of the CDR3 is TGTGCCAGCAGCTTCCCGGCCAGACGGGTGGGGGGCTATGGCTACACCTTC. It codes for CASSFPARRVGGYGYTF.

The rearrangement uses TRBV7-2 and TRBJ1-2; D perhaps matches TRBD1 (5 bases). Deletions cut 5 bases from V and 6 bases from J, with 19 bases between. Looked up from germline, CDR1 is SGHTA and CDR2 is FQGNSA. The CDR3 length is 15 residues. CDR3 protein: CASSPTRKGGDGYTF. CDR3 coding DNA: TGTGCCAGCAGCCCTACGCGAAAGGGAGGGGATGGCTACACCTTC.

The chain has TRBV2 and TRBJ2-7; 7 positions match TRBD2. Unmatched junction bases numbered 14, after V lost 11 bases and J lost 4 bases. Germline CDR1 and CDR2: SNHLY and FYNNEI. CDR3 size: 14 residues. CDR3 sequence: CALLVGGKAYEQYF. The CDR3 DNA sequence: TGTGCCCTCCTTGTGGGAGGGAAGGCTTACGAGCAGTACTTC.

V usage is TRBV27 and J usage is TRBJ2-1; the D call may be TRBD1 or TRBD2 (5 bases each). The germline V gene has CDR1 MNHEY and CDR2 SMNVEV (reference sequence). V was clipped by 2 bases and J by 5 bases, with 10 bases between them. The CDR3 length is 14 residues. The CDR3 nucleotides read TGTGCCAGCAGTTTAAGGGGAGTAGACAATGAGCAGTTCTTC. Its translation: CASSLRGVDNEQFF.

The rearrangement joins TRBV10-3 to TRBJ1-4; TRBD1 matches 7 bases. There are 17 residues in the CDR3. Germline V gene data show CDR1 as ENHRY and CDR2 as SYGVKD. V lost 6 bases and J lost 4; bases outside the gene matches: 14. The CDR3 spells CAIRKTISGGSNEKLFF. CDR3 bases: TGTGCCATCAGGAAAACCATCTCAGGGGGAAGTAATGAAAAACTGTTTTTT.

As for this clone: A junction end diverges from the germline sequence, so it may reflect a read error. The J gene is TRBJ2-2, the V gene TRBV27; D gene uncertain. The germline CDR1 and CDR2 sequences are MNHEY and SMNVEV (reference sequence). The CDR3 has 13 amino acids. CDR3: CASSVRNAGELFF. Here the CDR3 DNA reads TGTGCCAGCAGCGTCCGGAACGCCGGGGAGCTGTTTTTT.

For the CDR3, the DNA is TGTGCCATCAGTGAGGGTAAACTAGCCGGATACAATGAGCAGTTCTTC. Encoded protein: CAISEGKLAGYNEQFF. V usage is TRBV10-3 and J usage is TRBJ2-1; TRBD2 is a possible D gene (6 bases). CDR3 length: 16 residues. The germline V gene has CDR1 ENHRY and CDR2 SYGVKD. Trimming removed 2 bases at V and 4 bases at J, with 15 bases between.